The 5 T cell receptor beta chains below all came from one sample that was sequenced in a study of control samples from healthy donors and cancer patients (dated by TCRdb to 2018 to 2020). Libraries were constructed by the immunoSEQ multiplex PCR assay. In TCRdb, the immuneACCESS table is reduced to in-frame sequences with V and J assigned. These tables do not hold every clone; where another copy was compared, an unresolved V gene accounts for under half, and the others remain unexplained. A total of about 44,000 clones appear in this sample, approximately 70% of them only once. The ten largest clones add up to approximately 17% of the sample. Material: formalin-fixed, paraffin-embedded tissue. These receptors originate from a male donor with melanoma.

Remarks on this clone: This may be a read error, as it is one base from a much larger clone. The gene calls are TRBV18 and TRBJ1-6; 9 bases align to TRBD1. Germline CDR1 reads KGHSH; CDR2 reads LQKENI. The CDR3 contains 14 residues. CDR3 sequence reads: CASSTGQGTSPLYF. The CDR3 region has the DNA TGTGCCAGCTCAACCGGACAGGGGACTTCACCCCTCTACTTT.

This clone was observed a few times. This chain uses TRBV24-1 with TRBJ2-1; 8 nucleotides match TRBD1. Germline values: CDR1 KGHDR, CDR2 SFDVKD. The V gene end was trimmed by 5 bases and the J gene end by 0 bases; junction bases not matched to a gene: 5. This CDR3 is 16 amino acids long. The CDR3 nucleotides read TGTGCCACCAGTGGAAGGACAGGGAGCTCCTACAATGAGCAGTTCTTC. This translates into CATSGRTGSSYNEQFF.

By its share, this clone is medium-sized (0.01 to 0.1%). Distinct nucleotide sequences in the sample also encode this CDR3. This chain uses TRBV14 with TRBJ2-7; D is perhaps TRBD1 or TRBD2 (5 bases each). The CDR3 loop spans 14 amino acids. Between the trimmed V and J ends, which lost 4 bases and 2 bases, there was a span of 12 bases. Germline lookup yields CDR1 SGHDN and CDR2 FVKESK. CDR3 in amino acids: CASSRTGRTYEQYF. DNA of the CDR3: TGTGCCAGCAGCCGAACGGGACGGACCTACGAGCAGTACTTC. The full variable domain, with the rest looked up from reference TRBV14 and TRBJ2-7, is EAGVTQFPSHSVIEKGQTVTLRCDPISGHDNLYWYRRVMGKEIKFLLHFVKESKQDESGMPNNRFLAERTGGTYSTLKVQPAELEDSGVYFCASSRTGRTYEQYFGPGTRLTVT.

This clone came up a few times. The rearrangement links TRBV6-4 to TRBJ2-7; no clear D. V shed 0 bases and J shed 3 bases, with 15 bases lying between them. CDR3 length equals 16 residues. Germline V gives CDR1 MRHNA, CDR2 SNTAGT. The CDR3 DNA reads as TGTGCCAGCAGTGACTCGCTGGGCACCCCATACTACGAGCAGTACTTC. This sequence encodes CASSDSLGTPYYEQYF.

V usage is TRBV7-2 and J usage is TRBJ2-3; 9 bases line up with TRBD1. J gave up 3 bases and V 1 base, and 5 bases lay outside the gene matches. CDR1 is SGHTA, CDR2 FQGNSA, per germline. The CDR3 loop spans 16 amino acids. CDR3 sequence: CASSLVGTGLTDTQYF. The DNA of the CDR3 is TGTGCCAGCAGCTTAGTGGGGACAGGGTTAACAGATACGCAGTATTTT.